This T cell receptor (beta chain) was obtained from a study of T-cell reconstitution after alpha-beta-depleted transplantation in children. Preparation of the TCRbeta library involved a method that used unique molecular identifiers. MiXCR was run by TCRdb on the PCR reads, yielding one entry per CDR3 protein. The table has over 150,000 distinct CDR3 sequences, more than 14% seen once. Germline V gene lookup returns CDR1 LGHNA and CDR2 YNFKEQ. Germline trimming cut 4 bases from V and 6 bases from J; bases unmatched to any gene: 5. The length of the CDR3 is 15 residues. This clonotype appeared once. The V and J genes are TRBV4-2 and TRBJ2-1, with TRBD1 matching over 11 bases. Sequencing used PBMCs from the stem cell graft donor, obtained from the stem cell graft. The clonotype was recovered from a human donor who donated a stem cell graft to a child with acute lymphoblastic leukemia. For the CDR3, the DNA is TGTGCCAGCAGCCCCGGGACAGGGGGGGGCAATGAGCAGTTCTTC. Protein: CASSPGTGGGNEQFF.